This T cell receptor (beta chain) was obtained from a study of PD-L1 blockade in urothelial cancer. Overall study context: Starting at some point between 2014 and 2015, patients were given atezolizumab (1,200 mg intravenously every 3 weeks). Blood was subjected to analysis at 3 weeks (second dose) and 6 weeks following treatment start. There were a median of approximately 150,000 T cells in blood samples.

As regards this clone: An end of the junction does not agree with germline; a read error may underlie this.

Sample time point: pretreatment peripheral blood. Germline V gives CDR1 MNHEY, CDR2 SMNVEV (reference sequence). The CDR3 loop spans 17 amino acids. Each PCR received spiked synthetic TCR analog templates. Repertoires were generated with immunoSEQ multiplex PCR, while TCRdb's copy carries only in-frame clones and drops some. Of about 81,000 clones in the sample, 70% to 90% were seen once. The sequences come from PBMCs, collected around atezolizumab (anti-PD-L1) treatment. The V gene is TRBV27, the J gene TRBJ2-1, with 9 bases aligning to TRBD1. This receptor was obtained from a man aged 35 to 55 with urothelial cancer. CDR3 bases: TGTGCCAGCAGTATATCCGGGACAGGGAATCCCCTAGCTGAGCAGTTCTTC. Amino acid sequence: CASSISGTGNPLAEQFF.